Given below is one T cell receptor beta chain in context. Its specificity is unknown. Germline CDR1 SGHTA, CDR2 FQGNSA. The V gene end was trimmed by 1 base and the J gene end by 1 base; junction bases not matched to a gene: 11. This CDR3 is 20 amino acids long. TCRdb processed the RT-PCR reads anew with MiXCR; each CDR3 protein has one entry. Of about 700,000 distinct CDR3 sequences listed, 12% to 15% are singletons. This sample was included in a study of response to subunit inactivated influenza vaccine. Study results and caveats: The authors offered the suggestion that each seasonal influenza vaccination recruits few new T cells.

The material was PBMCs from blood, obtained around two weeks before vaccination. The source of this sequence is a man aged 50-59 years who received an inactivated influenza vaccine. The J gene is TRBJ2-1, the V gene TRBV7-2, with TRBD2 identical over 12 bases. This chain's CDR3 is CASSLGRLAGGPRSYNEQFF. CDR3 coding DNA: TGTGCCAGCAGCTTAGGGCGTCTAGCGGGAGGGCCACGGTCCTACAATGAGCAGTTCTTC.